This T cell receptor (beta chain) emerged from a study of T cell repertoires in cytomegalovirus infection. Overall study: The public TCR beta signatures pointed to both CMV infection and matching HLA type. General observations from the study: Totalled public TCR beta family frequency picked out people who carried CMV plus the relevant HLA. CMV-specific TCR beta clonotypes restricted by HLA-C were the ones dominating the ex vivo response.

The CDR3 loop spans 14 amino acids. The germline gives CDR1 SQVTM, CDR2 ANQGSEA. Unmatched junction bases numbered 12, after V lost 5 bases and J lost 11 bases. One entry per CDR3 protein results from TCRdb running MiXCR on the reads. In the table there are nearly 550,000 distinct CDR3 sequences, approximately 16% of which are singletons. For this clonotype: Its antigen is unidentified.

The source material was CD8+ T cells from PBMCs. J is TRBJ2-1 and V is TRBV29-1; 10 bases are a match to TRBD2. The source of this sequence is a human donor in good health (CMV status not recorded). Some clones in this sample may be carry-over from other donors' samples. Here the CDR3 reads CSVLAGDGVIQQFF. The CDR3 coding sequence is TGCAGCGTTCTAGCGGGAGACGGGGTAATTCAGCAGTTCTTC.